These T cell receptor beta chains were read from a single sample in a study of blood T cell repertoires in COVID-19. The repertoire was sequenced with immunoSEQ multiplex PCR; TCRdb's copy has only in-frame clones and lacks some. The table has 90,000 to 130,000 clones, approximately 80% seen once. What was sequenced was peripheral blood. The receptors come from a woman in her sixties or seventies with acute or convalescent COVID-19. CDR3s include the opening cysteine and the closing phenylalanine or tryptophan. The order of the fields is clone size, D gene, J gene, V gene, CDR3 DNA, CDR3 protein. The D gene is left open where the match is weak. Some rows have no size entry. The others give once, few or many, or a class for an expanded clone.

- | - | TRBJ1-5 | TRBV6-1 | TGTGCCAGCAGTGTCTCAGCCAGGGGAGGCAATCAGCCCCAGCATTTT | CASSVSARGGNQPQHF
few | - | TRBJ2-5 | TRBV7-2 | TGTGCCAGCAGCTTAGATAGCCTGGGGGGTGGGACCCAGTACTTC | CASSLDSLGGGTQYF
- | - | TRBJ2-1 | TRBV7-2 | TGTGCCAGCAGCTTAGAGGCAGGGGCCTACAATGAGCAGTTCTTC | CASSLEAGAYNEQFF
- | - | TRBJ1-4 | TRBV9 | TGTGCCAGCAGCGTAGGACCAGGGACTAATGAAAAACTGTTTTTT | CASSVGPGTNEKLFF
- | TRBD1 | TRBJ1-3 | TRBV5-5 | TGTGCCAGCAGCTTGGGACAGGGGGCGAGGGGAAACACCATATATTTT | CASSLGQGARGNTIYF
- | TRBD2 | TRBJ2-2 | TRBV19 | TGTGCCAGCCGATCACAACTAGCGGGAGGTCACGGGGAGCTGTTTTTT | CASRSQLAGGHGELFF
few | - | TRBJ1-1 | TRBV28 | TGTGCCAGCAGTGGGTCGTTGCGGACTGAAGCTTTCTTT | CASSGSLRTEAFF
- | - | TRBJ2-3 | TRBV13 | TGTGCCAGCAGCTTAGGGACAGTTAGAGATACGCAGTATTTT | CASSLGTVRDTQYF
- | TRBD2 | TRBJ2-5 | TRBV2 | TGTGCCAGCAGTGAAAAAAGGAGCGGGAGGGCCCCAGAGACCCAGTACTTC | CASSEKRSGRAPETQYF
- | TRBD1 | TRBJ1-1 | TRBV6-2/TRBV6-3 | TGTGCCAGCAGTTACCCGGGACAGGTGAACACTGAAGCTTTCTTT | CASSYPGQVNTEAFF
- | TRBD2 | TRBJ2-3 | TRBV7-2 | TGTGCCAGCAGCGAACGGACTAGCGGGGGGGCGAGAGATACGCAGTATTTT | CASSERTSGGARDTQYF
- | TRBD1 | TRBJ1-4 | TRBV5-1 | TGCGCCAGCAGCTTGGGGTATTATCTCGGGGACAGGGAAAATGAAAAACTGTTTTTT | CASSLGYYLGDRENEKLFF
- | TRBD2 | TRBJ2-2 | TRBV2 | TGTGCCAGCAGATCCGGGACTAGCAGCACCGGGGAGCTGTTTTTT | CASRSGTSSTGELFF
few | TRBD1 | TRBJ1-1 | TRBV5-1 | TGCGCCAGCAGCTTGCCTAAGACAGGGCGGAACACTGAAGCTTTCTTT | CASSLPKTGRNTEAFF
- | TRBD1 | TRBJ1-5 | TRBV5-1 | TGCGCCAGCAGCTTGGCGGGACAGGTAGGTCAGCCCCAGCATTTT | CASSLAGQVGQPQHF
- | TRBD1 | TRBJ1-2 | TRBV9 | TGTGCCAGCAGCGTAGGTCTCAGGGGGGAAGGCTACACCTTC | CASSVGLRGEGYTF
- | TRBD1 | TRBJ2-1 | TRBV7-9 | TGTGCCAGCAAAGGGACAGGCGCCTACAATGAGCAGTTCTTC | CASKGTGAYNEQFF
- | - | TRBJ2-1 | TRBV6-2/TRBV6-3 | TGTGCCAGCAGCCAGAGGTGGGGGGGCCTTGAGAATGAGCAGTTCTTC | CASSQRWGGLENEQFF
- | TRBD1 | TRBJ1-3 | TRBV4-3 | TGCGCCAGCAGCCAAGATATTGGGACAGCTGGAAACACCATATATTTT | CASSQDIGTAGNTIYF
few | - | TRBJ2-5 | TRBV5-4 | TGTGCCAGCAGCCCGGGACTTGCTCAGACCCAGTACTTC | CASSPGLAQTQYF
- | TRBD2 | TRBJ2-1 | TRBV4-2 | TGTGCCAGCAGCCAGCTAACTAGCGGCTACAATGAGCAGTTCTTC | CASSQLTSGYNEQFF
- | - | TRBJ2-2 | TRBV4-3 | TGCGCCAGCAGCCAAGCCCCTCGGGTGTCGAACACCGGGGAGCTGTTTTTT | CASSQAPRVSNTGELFF
- | - | TRBJ1-1 | TRBV18 | TGTGCCAGCTCACCCCAGGGAGGGACTGAAGCTTTCTTT | CASSPQGGTEAFF
- | TRBD2 | TRBJ2-5 | TRBV7-2 | TGTGCCAGCAGCTGGGCCGGGACTAGCTCTGAGACCCAGTACTTC | CASSWAGTSSETQYF
once | TRBD1 | TRBJ1-1 | TRBV6-5 | TGTGCCAGCAGGAATGGACAGGTTTACACTGAAGCTTTCTTT | CASRNGQVYTEAFF
- | TRBD2 | TRBJ2-3 | TRBV3-1/TRBV3-2 | TGTGCCAGCAGCCAAGATCTAACTAGCGGGTTCACTGGTGATACGCAGTATTTT | CASSQDLTSGFTGDTQYF
- | - | TRBJ2-7 | TRBV28 | TGTGCCAGCCGCCGCCCCGGGTTAACCTACGAGCAGTACTTC | CASRRPGLTYEQYF
few | - | TRBJ2-1 | TRBV27 | TGTGCCAGCAGCCGCCTGACTAGAAATGAGCAGTTCTTC | CASSRLTRNEQFF